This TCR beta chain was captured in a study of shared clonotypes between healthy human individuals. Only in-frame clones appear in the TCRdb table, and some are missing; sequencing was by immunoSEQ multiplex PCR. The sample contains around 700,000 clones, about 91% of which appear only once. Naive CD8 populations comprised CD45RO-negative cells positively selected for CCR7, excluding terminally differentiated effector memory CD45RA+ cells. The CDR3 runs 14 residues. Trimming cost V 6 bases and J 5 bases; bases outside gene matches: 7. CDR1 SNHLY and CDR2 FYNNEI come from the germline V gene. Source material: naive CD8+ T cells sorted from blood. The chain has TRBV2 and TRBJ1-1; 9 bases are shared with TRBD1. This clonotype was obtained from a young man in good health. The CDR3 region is CASRGQGMGTEAFF. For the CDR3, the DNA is TGTGCCAGCAGAGGACAGGGGATGGGGACTGAAGCTTTCTTT.